The clone carrying this T cell receptor (beta chain) occurred a few times. Its specificity is not known. These data originate in a study of T-cell reconstitution after alpha-beta-depleted transplantation in children. Researchers prepared the TCRbeta library using unique molecular identifiers, the study reports. TCRdb re-called the PCR reads with MiXCR, one entry per CDR3 protein. The sample has about 980,000 distinct CDR3 sequences, around 30% seen once. The CDR3 contains 15 residues. The ends were cut back, 2 bases at V and 2 bases at J, with 13 bases in the middle. In germline, CDR1 is WSHSY, CDR2 SAAADI. General study findings and limits: TCRbeta diversity was high at day 60 in some patients (a result of surviving recipient T cells and thymic progenitors).

V and J are TRBV10-2 and TRBJ2-7; D ambiguous. The sample was PBMCs, mostly from graft donor cells, taken 360 days after TCRalphabeta/CD19-depleted stem cell transplant. The TCR sequence derives from a boy under three years old who had a stem cell transplant for SCID, so the T cells may come from the graft donor. CDR3 nucleotide sequence: TGCGCCAGCAGTGAGCGGCCGCCGGTGGCCTACGAGCAGTACTTC. It yields the protein CASSERPPVAYEQYF.